The next 30 T cell receptor beta chains were all read from a single sample in a study of human CD4 T cells and Enterobacteriaceae. Clones were sequenced by immunoSEQ multiplex PCR, and TCRdb holds only the in-frame ones, with some missing. The sample holds around 26,000 clones, about four fifths seen once. The memory gate held CD4+ cells that were not CD45RA+CCR7+CD95- naive cells, over 95% pure. The sequenced material came from memory CD4+ T cells from blood. The receptors here all came from a human donor in good health.

The chain is built from TRBV5-4 and TRBJ1-2, with 7 bases lining up with TRBD1. Germline-derived CDR1 and CDR2 are SGHNT and YYREEE (reference sequence). V was clipped by 4 bases and J by 6 bases; unmatched bases: 12. CDR3 length: 15 residues. The CDR3: CASSPNRQGLDGYTF. The CDR3 nucleotides are TGTGCCAGCAGCCCCAACCGACAGGGTTTGGATGGCTACACCTTC.

The chain has TRBV5-1 and TRBJ2-1, with 10 bases matching TRBD2. CDR3 length: 16 amino acids. Germline CDR1 SGHRS, CDR2 YFSETQ. V was pared by 0 bases and J by 9 bases, with 9 bases of the junction left unmatched. The CDR3 region is CASSLAASGRRGEQFF. CDR3 nucleotide sequence: TGCGCCAGCAGCTTGGCGGCTAGCGGGAGAAGGGGTGAGCAGTTCTTC.

The chain couples TRBV7-8 to TRBJ2-1; D might be TRBD2 (7 bases). The CDR3 covers 18 residues. Trimming took 2 bases from V and 0 from J, leaving 17 bases between them. Per the germline V gene, CDR1 is SGHVS and CDR2 is FQNEAQ. The CDR3 loop reads CASSLRGARGASYNEQFF. In nucleotides, the CDR3 is TGTGCCAGCAGCTTACGAGGGGCACGGGGGGCCTCCTACAATGAGCAGTTCTTC.

Only a few counts were recorded for this clone. The rearrangement joins TRBV11-3 to TRBJ2-1; 12 nucleotides align to TRBD2. V was pared by 2 bases and J by 7 bases, with 6 bases of the junction left unmatched. Germline V CDR1 and CDR2: SGHNT, YENEEA. The CDR3 loop spans 16 amino acids. CDR3 nucleotide sequence: TGTGCCAGCAGCTTAACACGAGGACTAGCGGGGAATGAGCAGTTCTTC. As protein: CASSLTRGLAGNEQFF. Together with reference TRBV11-3 and TRBJ2-1, the CDR3 gives the full variable domain: EAGVVQSPRYKIIEKKQPVAFWCNPISGHNTLYWYLQNLGQGPELLIRYENEEAVDDSQLPKDRFSAERLKGVDSTLKIQPAELGDSAVYLCASSLTRGLAGNEQFFGPGTRLTVL.

This clone showed up just once. The V and J genes are TRBV6-5 and TRBJ2-1; 9 nucleotides align to TRBD2. Trimming took 3 bases from V and 5 from J; bases not matched to a gene: 5. Germline CDR1 MNHEY, CDR2 SVGAGI. CDR3 length equals 15 residues. The CDR3 sequence: CASSYLAGSHNEQFF. CDR3 DNA sequence: TGTGCCAGCAGTTATCTAGCGGGATCCCACAATGAGCAGTTCTTC.

The genes are TRBV6-6 and TRBJ2-5; 9 bases match TRBD2. Germline CDR1 MNHNY, CDR2 SVGAGI (reference sequence). CDR3 length equals 14 residues. Trimming at V came to 7 bases and at J to 5 bases, leaving 8 bases not matched to a gene. The CDR3 reads CASNGGGAPETQYF. The CDR3 bases are TGTGCCAGCAACGGCGGGGGGGCCCCGGAGACCCAGTACTTC.

The table lists this clone with a few counts. The gene calls are TRBV28 and TRBJ1-2; possibly TRBD1 for D (5 bases). Per the germline V gene, CDR1 is MDHEN and CDR2 is SYDVKM. The CDR3 runs to 11 residues. The CDR3 nucleotides are TGTTCTTCAGGGAGCGGCTATGGCTACACCTTC. Translated: CSSGSGYGYTF.

This sequence joins TRBV5-8 and TRBJ2-1; TRBD2 might be the D (6 bases). V lost 4 bases to trimming and J lost 0 bases, with 20 bases between them. The germline V gene has CDR1 SGHTS and CDR2 YDEGEE. CDR3 size: 18 residues. DNA of the CDR3: TGTGCCAGCAGCAGACCCCCCCGACTAGGGAGCTCCTACAATGAGCAGTTCTTC. Its protein product is CASSRPPRLGSSYNEQFF.

This chain links TRBV18 with TRBJ2-7; 9 nucleotides match TRBD1. This CDR3 contains 15 residues. J was trimmed by 0 bases and V by 3 bases; bases with no gene match: 3. Germline CDR1 reads KGHSH; CDR2 reads LQKENI. CDR3 in amino acids: CASSPGTGNSYEQYF. The CDR3 nucleotides are TGTGCCAGCTCACCGGGGACAGGGAACTCCTACGAGCAGTACTTC.

Only a few counts were recorded for this clone. V gene TRBV30 combines with J gene TRBJ1-1, with a tentative D call TRBD1 (6 bases). Germline V gives CDR1 GTSNPN, CDR2 SVGIG (reference sequence). This CDR3 has 13 residues. Between the trimmed V and J ends, which lost 8 bases and 1 base, there was a span of 14 bases. This chain's CDR3 is CATGPRANTEAFF. Here the CDR3 DNA reads TGTGCCACAGGGCCCAGGGCGAACACTGAAGCTTTCTTT. The full variable domain, with the rest looked up from reference TRBV30 and TRBJ1-1, is SQTIHQWPATLVQPVGSPLSLECTVEGTSNPNLYWYRQAAGRGLQLLFYSVGIGQISSEVPQNLSASRPQDRQFILSSKKLLLSDSGFYLCATGPRANTEAFFGQGTRLTVV.

The rearrangement links TRBV6-1 to TRBJ2-7, with 12 bases lining up with TRBD2. Germline V gene lookup returns CDR1 MNHNS and CDR2 SASEGT. With 2 bases clipped from V and 2 bases from J, the junction kept 10 bases outside the gene matches. The CDR3 consists of 18 residues. The CDR3 sequence is CASSERGLAGSPTYEQYF. The CDR3 DNA reads TGTGCCAGCAGTGAACGTGGACTAGCGGGATCCCCAACCTACGAGCAGTACTTC.

The chain is built from TRBV30 and TRBJ2-1; possible D gene TRBD1, 5 bases. Germline V gene data show CDR1 as GTSNPN and CDR2 as SVGIG (reference sequence). The CDR3 extends over 15 amino acids. The V end was cut by 4 bases, the J end by 1 base, with 14 bases between. CDR3 in amino acids: CAWIRGAMSYNEQFF. For the CDR3, the DNA is TGTGCCTGGATAAGGGGCGCCATGTCCTACAATGAGCAGTTCTTC.

V is TRBV28 and J is TRBJ2-2, with TRBD1 matching over 9 bases. V gave up 5 bases and J gave up 1 base; unmatched junction bases: 5. Germline V CDR1 and CDR2: MDHEN, SYDVKM. There are 16 residues in the CDR3. This CDR3 reads CASSIGTGMNTGELFF. DNA of the CDR3: TGTGCCAGCAGTATAGGGACAGGGATGAACACCGGGGAGCTGTTTTTT.

This clone was counted only a few times. The V gene is TRBV5-1, the J gene TRBJ2-7, with 10 bases matching TRBD1. V was pared by 4 bases and J by 5 bases, with 3 bases of the junction left unmatched. The CDR3 has 13 amino acids. Germline CDR1 and CDR2: SGHRS and YFSETQ. The CDR3 DNA follows: TGCGCCAGCAGCCGACAGGGGGCCAACGAGCAGTACTTC. It encodes CASSRQGANEQYF.

The chain carries TRBV9 and TRBJ2-1, with D possibly TRBD2 on 6 matching bases. The CDR3 sequence is 17 residues long. V was cut by 0 bases and J by 7 bases, with 20 bases left in between. Germline CDR1 SGDLS, CDR2 YYNGEE. CDR3 amino acids: CASSVGISGGAENEQFF. CDR3 coding DNA: TGTGCCAGCAGCGTAGGAATTAGCGGCGGAGCGGAGAATGAGCAGTTCTTC.

The rearrangement joins TRBV27 to TRBJ2-1; TRBD2 matches at 11 bases. This CDR3 comprises 17 residues. CDR1 is MNHEY and CDR2 is SMNVEV in the germline V gene (reference sequence). V lost 1 base, J lost 1 base, and 3 bases stayed unmatched. The CDR3 coding sequence is TGTGCCAGCAGTTTATGGTTAGCGGGGGGGTCCTACAATGAGCAGTTCTTC. Protein product: CASSLWLAGGSYNEQFF.

J is TRBJ1-4 and V is TRBV7-9, with D maybe TRBD1 (6 bases). Trimming removed 1 base at V and 2 bases at J, with 8 bases between. The CDR3 totals 15 residues. In germline, CDR1 is SEHNR, CDR2 FQNEAQ (reference sequence). As DNA, the CDR3 is TGTGCCAGCAGCTTAGTTACAGGGACTAATGAAAAACTGTTTTTT. Its protein product is CASSLVTGTNEKLFF. The full variable domain, rest sourced from reference TRBV7-9 and TRBJ1-4, is DTGVSQNPRHKITKRGQNVTFRCDPISEHNRLYWYRQTLGQGPEFLTYFQNEAQLEKSRLLSDRFSAERPKGSFSTLEIQRTEQGDSAMYLCASSLVTGTNEKLFFGSGTQLSVL.

This clone was detected once. This chain links TRBV9 with TRBJ1-5; D unresolved. V shed 0 bases and J shed 0 bases, with 7 bases lying between them. From germline, CDR1 is SGDLS and CDR2 YYNGEE. The CDR3 is 15 amino acids. DNA of the CDR3: TGTGCCAGCAGCGTAGATGGGAGTAGCAATCAGCCCCAGCATTTT. It codes for CASSVDGSSNQPQHF.

The V call is TRBV4-1, the J call TRBJ2-1; D call uncertain. CDR1 and CDR2 (germline): MGHRA, YSYEKL. V gave up 0 bases and J gave up 0 bases, with 9 bases separating them. This CDR3 is built from 16 residues. The CDR3 spells CASSQEAVLSYNEQFF. The CDR3 nucleotides are TGCGCCAGCAGCCAAGAGGCAGTCCTCTCCTACAATGAGCAGTTCTTC.

The chain combines TRBV18 with TRBJ1-5, with D uncertain. The CDR3 runs 16 residues. V lost 3 bases, J lost 0 bases, and 12 bases lay in between. CDR1 KGHSH and CDR2 LQKENI come from the germline V gene. The CDR3 region is CASSPSADNSNQPQHF. The CDR3 DNA reads TGTGCCAGCTCACCTTCTGCCGACAATAGCAATCAGCCCCAGCATTTT.

The J gene is TRBJ2-1, the V gene TRBV5-1; 7 bases match TRBD1. This CDR3 has 15 amino acids. The germline gives CDR1 SGHRS, CDR2 YFSETQ. V lost 4 bases to trimming and J lost 4 bases; unmatched junction nucleotides: 8. CDR3 amino acids: CASSDGQVRYNEQFF. As DNA, the CDR3 is TGCGCCAGCAGCGACGGACAGGTGCGGTACAATGAGCAGTTCTTC.

V usage is TRBV5-1 and J usage is TRBJ1-4; TRBD1 is a possible D gene (6 bases). This CDR3 has 15 amino acids. The germline V gene encodes CDR1 SGHRS and CDR2 YFSETQ. V was trimmed by 4 bases and J by 1 base, leaving 11 bases between them. CDR3 residues: CASSPGRGTNEKLFF. CDR3 nucleotides: TGCGCCAGCAGCCCTGGCAGGGGAACTAATGAAAAACTGTTTTTT.

In this sample, this clone turned up once. The chain carries TRBV5-1 and TRBJ2-7; 10 nucleotides line up with TRBD1. V lost 3 bases and J lost 4; bases outside the gene matches: 7. This CDR3 region has 15 residues. Germline V gives CDR1 SGHRS, CDR2 YFSETQ. CDR3 bases: TGCGCCAGCAGCTCGGGGGACAGGGGAGGATACGAGCAGTACTTC. Translating it yields CASSSGDRGGYEQYF.

This clone turned up a few times. This chain joins TRBV6-5 and TRBJ1-2; a possible D gene is TRBD1 (5 bases). The ends were cut back, 0 bases at V and 8 bases at J, with 16 bases in the middle. The CDR3 totals 15 residues. Germline CDR1 is MNHEY and CDR2 is SVGAGI. The CDR3 sequence is CASSYSGSPRDGYTF. CDR3 sequence (DNA): TGTGCCAGCAGTTACTCTGGCAGTCCCAGGGACGGCTACACCTTC.

The gene calls are TRBV29-1 and TRBJ1-1; 7 bases line up with TRBD1. The CDR3 is 14 residues long. Trimming cost V 3 bases and J 8 bases; bases outside gene matches: 12. Germline V gene data show CDR1 as SQVTM and CDR2 as ANQGSEA. CDR3 protein: CSVDVNRGRGEAFF. CDR3 DNA: TGCAGCGTTGACGTAAACAGGGGAAGGGGGGAAGCTTTCTTT.

The sample holds one count of this clone. The rearrangement links TRBV25-1 to TRBJ2-7, with 7 bases lining up with TRBD1. There are 14 residues in the CDR3. J lost 7 bases, V lost 5 bases, and 11 bases had no gene match. Germline V lookup: CDR1 MGHDK, CDR2 SYGVNS. The CDR3 nucleotides read TGTGCCAGCAGTAGTAGGACAGGCGGCTGGGAGCAGTACTTC. This gives the protein CASSSRTGGWEQYF.

This chain uses TRBV28 with TRBJ1-1; D is ambiguous. Trimming took off 1 base at V and 8 bases at J, with 5 bases between the two ends. The CDR3 is made up of 11 amino acids. CDR1 is MDHEN and CDR2 is SYDVKM in the germline V gene. The CDR3 loop is CASSLLREAFF. Written as DNA, the CDR3 is TGTGCCAGCAGTTTATTAAGGGAAGCTTTCTTT.

The gene calls are TRBV10-2 and TRBJ2-7; 9 bases are a match to TRBD1. The V gene's germline CDR1 is WSHSY and CDR2 SAAADI. The CDR3 sequence is 12 residues long. V trimming: 8 bases; J trimming: 3 bases; junction bases outside the gene matches: 2. CDR3 region: CASGQGLYEQYF. The CDR3 nucleotides read TGCGCCAGCGGACAGGGGCTCTACGAGCAGTACTTC.

The chain couples TRBV9 to TRBJ2-4; perhaps TRBD2 as D (6 bases). Germline V gene lookup returns CDR1 SGDLS and CDR2 YYNGEE. Trimming removed 0 bases at V and 6 bases at J, with 13 bases between. This CDR3 is 15 amino acids long. Here the CDR3 DNA reads TGTGCCAGCAGCGTAGGGGGGGTCGCAGGAAACATTCAGTACTTC. It yields the protein CASSVGGVAGNIQYF.

The chain recombines TRBV30 with TRBJ2-5; D perhaps matches TRBD2 (6 bases). CDR1 is GTSNPN and CDR2 is SVGIG in the germline V gene (reference sequence). This CDR3 region has 14 residues. V was pared by 0 bases and J by 4 bases, with 12 bases between. The CDR3 protein is CAWSVRGLRETQYF. CDR3 DNA sequence: TGTGCCTGGAGTGTAAGGGGACTCCGAGAGACCCAGTACTTC.